The clone carrying this T cell receptor (delta chain) turned up a few times. These data come from a study of gamma-delta T cells after stem cell transplantation. TCRdb re-called the RT-PCR reads through CATT. Altogether thousands of delta-chain clones are present, about a fifth being singletons, with the ten largest covering roughly 24%. This CDR3 comprises 19 residues. V shed 0 bases and J shed 0 bases, with 22 bases lying between them. Germline V CDR1 and CDR2: GEAIGNYY, EKD. The rearrangement uses TRDV2 and TRDJ1; D might be TRDD2 (5 bases). Sequencing input: gamma-delta T cells. This TCR came from a human donor. It is not recorded whose cells these are; they may come from a transplant donor. CDR3 sequence: CACDTIEKAPTPYTDKLIF. The DNA of the CDR3 is TGTGCCTGTGACACCATTGAAAAAGCCCCTACTCCGTACACCGATAAACTCATCTTT.